A selection of T cell receptor beta chains follows, all from one sample in a study of CD8 T cells in ankylosing spondylitis. MiXCR, run by TCRdb on the 5' RACE reads, gives a single entry per CDR3 protein. The data contain fewer than 450,000 distinct CDR3 sequences, over 15% of them seen just once; the ten biggest clones take up 0.85% to 1.3%. The sequencing sample was made of blood, either unsorted or a sorted T cell fraction (not recorded which). The receptor source for this set is a male donor with ankylosing spondylitis. Both conserved end residues are part of each CDR3. A D gene is named only where the DNA matches it firmly. The size field is filled for only some rows; it gives once, few, many or a size class.

j_call,d_call,v_call,clone_size,cdr3_aa,cdr3_nt
TRBJ1-1,.,TRBV20-1,few,CSAFNWALNTEAFF,TGCAGTGCCTTCAATTGGGCGTTGAACACTGAAGCTTTCTTT
TRBJ1-4,.,TRBV12-3/TRBV12-4,.,CASSLRVTSWEKLFF,TGTGCCAGCAGTTTACGGGTCACGTCCTGGGAAAAACTGTTTTTT
TRBJ2-5,TRBD1,TRBV9,.,CASSVAGGGETQYF,TGTGCCAGCAGCGTAGCAGGGGGCGGAGAGACCCAGTACTTC
TRBJ1-2,.,TRBV11-2,few,CASSPRRSGYGYTF,TGTGCCAGCAGCCCCCGCAGGTCAGGCTATGGCTACACCTTC
TRBJ1-1,TRBD1,TRBV4-1,few,CASSHDGTGAPITEAFF,TGCGCCAGCAGCCACGACGGGACAGGGGCCCCGATCACTGAAGCTTTCTTT
TRBJ1-1,TRBD1,TRBV6-5,few,CASSYSRQGNTEAFF,TGTGCCAGCAGTTACTCGAGACAGGGGAACACTGAAGCTTTCTTT
TRBJ1-5,.,TRBV10-3,few,CAISDGNQPQHF,TGTGCCATCAGTGACGGCAATCAGCCCCAGCATTTT
TRBJ2-1,TRBD2,TRBV20-1,many,CSARDERLAGMASYNEQFF,TGCAGTGCTAGAGATGAGAGACTAGCGGGAATGGCTAGTTACAATGAGCAGTTCTTC
TRBJ1-5,.,TRBV9,.,CASSVEGRNQPQHF,TGTGCCAGCAGCGTAGAGGGAAGAAATCAGCCCCAGCATTTT
TRBJ1-2,.,TRBV6-1,few,CASSPPGTSSYTF,TGTGCCAGCAGCCCCCCAGGAACCTCGAGCTACACCTTC
TRBJ2-2,TRBD1,TRBV7-3,few,CASSSTQGTGELFF,TGTGCCAGCAGCTCCACACAGGGGACCGGGGAGCTGTTTTTT
TRBJ1-1,.,TRBV28,.,CASSFQRGRGNPEAFF,TGTGCCAGCAGTTTTCAGCGGGGGCGGGGGAACCCTGAAGCTTTCTTT
TRBJ2-3,TRBD1,TRBV12-3/TRBV12-4,many,CASSPGTGGSDTQYF,TGTGCCAGCAGTCCCGGGACAGGGGGCTCAGATACGCAGTATTTT
TRBJ1-1,.,TRBV6-1,.,CASSEGVALTSAFF,TGTGCCAGCAGTGAAGGGGTGGCACTCACCTCCGCTTTCTTT
TRBJ2-5,TRBD2,TRBV15,.,CATSREGSGRARETQYF,TGTGCCACCAGCAGAGAGGGTAGCGGGAGGGCCCGGGAGACCCAGTACTTC
TRBJ2-5,TRBD2,TRBV7-9,.,CASSPRWTSGETQYF,TGTGCCAGCAGCCCTCGATGGACTAGCGGGGAGACCCAGTACTTC
TRBJ1-1,.,TRBV13,few,CASTLRPHFKGLSLAERDTEAFF,TGTGCCAGCACCTTAAGGCCCCACTTTAAGGGTTTGAGTTTAGCCGAAAGGGACACTGAAGCTTTCTTT
TRBJ2-1,.,TRBV20-1,.,CSASFPGRQAVEQFF,TGCAGTGCTAGCTTCCCGGGACGACAGGCAGTTGAGCAGTTCTTC
TRBJ2-1,.,TRBV11-2,.,CASSSRGEHYNEQFF,TGTGCCAGCAGCTCTAGAGGGGAACACTACAATGAGCAGTTCTTC
TRBJ2-6,.,TRBV20-1,.,CSSTLVLSGANVLTF,TGCAGTTCCACACTTGTACTGTCTGGGGCCAACGTCCTGACTTTC
TRBJ2-2,.,TRBV3-1,.,CASSQEWATGELFF,TGTGCCAGCAGCCAAGAATGGGCCACCGGGGAGCTGTTTTTT
TRBJ2-1,TRBD2,TRBV20-1,few,CSVKGAGGLTYNEQFF,TGCAGTGTCAAAGGGGCGGGGGGGCTCACTTACAATGAGCAGTTCTTC
TRBJ2-3,.,TRBV20-1,few,CSARGAAITITDTQYF,TGCAGTGCTAGAGGGGCAGCCATAACCATCACAGATACGCAGTATTTT
TRBJ2-1,TRBD2,TRBV5-1,.,CASSTSGSSGNEQFF,TGCGCCAGCAGCACTAGCGGGAGTTCTGGGAATGAGCAGTTCTTC
TRBJ1-4,.,TRBV12-3/TRBV12-4,.,CASSSRDEKLFF,TGTGCCAGCAGTTCCCGGGACGAAAAACTGTTTTTT
TRBJ2-2,TRBD2,TRBV29-1,.,CSGGTSGSRTGELFF,TGCAGCGGAGGGACTAGCGGGAGTCGGACCGGGGAGCTGTTTTTT
TRBJ2-3,.,TRBV3-1,.,CTIRIQNLRSSTDTQYF,TGTACCATCAGAATCCAAAACCTTCGGTCGAGCACAGATACGCAGTATTTT
TRBJ1-5,.,TRBV29-1,.,CSVSLRETNQPQHF,TGCAGCGTCTCACTCCGGGAGACTAATCAGCCCCAGCATTTT
TRBJ1-4,.,TRBV6-1,few,CASSKGLGRLFF,TGTGCCAGCAGTAAGGGACTAGGAAGACTGTTTTTT
TRBJ2-7,TRBD1,TRBV25-1,.,CASSESRTGTYEQYF,TGTGCCAGCAGTGAATCTAGGACAGGGACCTACGAGCAGTACTTC
TRBJ1-1,.,TRBV5-1,.,CASSLDGATNTEAFF,TGCGCCAGCAGCTTGGATGGGGCGACGAACACTGAAGCTTTCTTT
TRBJ1-2,TRBD1,TRBV25-1,.,CASSAPGTGDGYTF,TGTGCCAGCAGTGCCCCCGGGACAGGGGATGGCTACACCTTC
TRBJ1-5,.,TRBV5-6,.,CASSSYSSNQPQHF,TGTGCCAGCAGCTCTTACAGTAGCAATCAGCCCCAGCATTTT
TRBJ2-3,TRBD2,TRBV20-1,few,CSANPAGALTDTQYF,TGCAGTGCTAATCCAGCGGGGGCCCTCACAGATACGCAGTATTTT
TRBJ2-7,.,TRBV6-5,few,CASSYTGNTYEQYF,TGTGCCAGCAGTTACACGGGGAACACCTACGAGCAGTACTTC
TRBJ2-7,TRBD1,TRBV7-2,few,CASNKGGQGGYEQYF,TGTGCCAGCAACAAGGGGGGACAGGGTGGGTACGAGCAGTACTTC
TRBJ2-7,.,TRBV3-1,once,CASSQDERSHEQYF,TGTGCCAGCAGCCAAGATGAAAGGTCCCACGAGCAGTACTTC
TRBJ2-3,TRBD2,TRBV4-2,.,CASSQSSSGSRADTQYF,TGTGCCAGCAGCCAATCCTCTAGCGGGAGTCGGGCAGATACGCAGTATTTT
TRBJ1-5,.,TRBV6-1,.,CASSEERGNQPQHF,TGTGCCAGCAGTGAAGAAAGGGGGAATCAGCCCCAGCATTTT
TRBJ2-1,TRBD2,TRBV9,many,CASSVGLGGSEQFF,TGTGCCAGCAGCGTGGGACTAGGGGGAAGTGAGCAGTTCTTC
TRBJ2-7,TRBD2,TRBV20-1,few,CSASGEPGLAGGKAYEQYF,TGCAGTGCTAGTGGGGAACCGGGACTAGCGGGAGGGAAGGCCTACGAGCAGTACTTC
TRBJ1-4,TRBD1,TRBV6-1,.,CASSSRTGGEKLFF,TGTGCCAGCAGTAGTCGGACAGGGGGAGAAAAACTGTTTTTT
TRBJ2-3,.,TRBV2,few,CASSEAGASFDTQYF,TGTGCCAGCAGTGAGGCGGGGGCGAGCTTCGATACGCAGTATTTT
TRBJ1-2,TRBD1,TRBV18,few,CASSHGTELNYGYTF,TGTGCCAGCTCACATGGGACAGAACTCAACTATGGCTACACCTTC
TRBJ2-3,.,TRBV24-1,many,CATRGTAGTQYF,TGTGCCACCCGGGGGACCGCAGGGACGCAGTATTTT
TRBJ2-2,.,TRBV12-5,.,CASGLAPLGPGELFF,TGTGCTAGTGGTTTGGCTCCTCTAGGGCCCGGGGAGCTGTTTTTT
TRBJ2-1,.,TRBV12-3/TRBV12-4,.,CASSPGLAQNEQFF,TGTGCCAGCAGCCCCGGCCTCGCCCAAAATGAGCAGTTCTTC
TRBJ2-2,.,TRBV15,many,CATSRDTDTGELFF,TGTGCCACCAGCAGGGACACGGACACCGGGGAGCTGTTTTTT
TRBJ1-1,.,TRBV5-1,.,CASRTRVGEAFF,TGCGCCAGCCGAACCCGGGTGGGTGAAGCTTTCTTT